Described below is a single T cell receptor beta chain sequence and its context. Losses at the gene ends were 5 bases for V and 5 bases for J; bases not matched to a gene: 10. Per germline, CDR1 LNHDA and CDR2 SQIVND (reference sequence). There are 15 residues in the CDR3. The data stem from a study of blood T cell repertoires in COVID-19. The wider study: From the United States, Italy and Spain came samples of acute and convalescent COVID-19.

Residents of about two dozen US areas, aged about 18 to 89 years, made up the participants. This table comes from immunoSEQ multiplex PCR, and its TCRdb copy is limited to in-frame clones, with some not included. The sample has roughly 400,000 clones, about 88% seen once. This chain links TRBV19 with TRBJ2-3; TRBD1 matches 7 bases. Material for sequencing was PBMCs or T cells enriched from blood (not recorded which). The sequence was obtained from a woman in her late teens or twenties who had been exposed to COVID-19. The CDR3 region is CASSAQPQGIDTQYF. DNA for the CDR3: TGTGCCAGTAGTGCCCAGCCACAGGGGATAGATACGCAGTATTTT.